This record covers a single TCR beta chain. The sample is drawn from a study of blood T cell repertoires in COVID-19. As for the study in general: Sites across the United States, Italy and Spain contributed samples from acute and convalescent COVID-19.

Here immunoSEQ multiplex PCR was the method, and the copy in TCRdb shows in-frame clones only, minus some. This table holds over 200,000 clones, approximately 78% found once. CDR1 and CDR2 from the germline V gene are SEHNR and FQNEAQ (reference sequence). The length of the CDR3 is 17 residues. Trimming removed 5 bases from V and 4 bases from J; junction bases left unmatched: 9. The sample taken for sequencing was peripheral blood. The source is a woman in her 40s with acute or convalescent COVID-19. The rearrangement uses TRBV7-9 and TRBJ2-5, with TRBD2 matching 14 bases. CDR3 residues: CASSPPGLAGVGETQYF. The CDR3 nucleotides read TGTGCCAGCAGCCCACCGGGACTAGCGGGAGTCGGAGAGACCCAGTACTTC.